These T cell receptor beta chains were read from a single sample in a study of PD-1 blockade in classical Hodgkin lymphoma. The assay was immunoSEQ multiplex PCR, and TCRdb's table has in-frame clones only and misses some. The sample consists of roughly 100,000 clones, about nine tenths of them appearing once. The input for sequencing was peripheral blood mononuclear cells (PBMCs), taken before the fourth cycle of nivolumab. The source of these receptors is a human donor with classical Hodgkin lymphoma. Each CDR3 is given without its conserved first and last residue.

v_call | cdr3_aa
TRBV7-2 | ASSLDHSGNTIY
TRBV27 | ASSVAGEAVRGYT
TRBV2 | ASRAGQGTYEQY
TRBV19 | ASHGSGTGVATGELF
TRBV21-1 | ASSKGRGGTISSYEQY
TRBV4-2 | ASSLGTAAPEQY
TRBV5-6 | ASSFGQLEAF
TRBV29-1 | SVESRGTSTHEQY
TRBV27 | ASNTGDEQY
TRBV10-3 | AISESTGTGSTDTQY
TRBV27 | ASSRNLGTEAF
TRBV2 | ASTREAKAF
TRBV18 | ASSPAGSAGEQY
TRBV4-1 | ASSHTDGYYGYT
TRBV7-9 | ASSLAASQTEEQY
TRBV7-9 | ASSPIGGTGIEQY
TRBV29-1 | SVEGIAGDLYNEQF
TRBV30 | ACAGVLYEQY